These T cell receptor beta chains were read from a single sample in a study of cytomegalovirus exposure and HLA in healthy donors. Produced via immunoSEQ multiplex PCR; TCRdb's table is partial and in-frame only. The repertoire includes roughly 98,000 clones, roughly 89% of them detected once, and roughly 4.3% sits in the top ten. The sample consisted of PBMCs. These receptors were obtained from a young woman in good health and CMV-seronegative. CDR3s include the opening cysteine and the closing phenylalanine or tryptophan. Fields, in order: J gene, clone size, V gene, D gene, CDR3 protein, CDR3 DNA. A D gene is named only where the DNA matches it firmly. Some rows mark clone size as missing; the rest say once, few, many or name a class of expanded clone.

>TRBJ2-1|-|TRBV6-6|TRBD2
CASRPHPGLGLNEQFF
TGTGCCAGCAGACCTCATCCGGGACTAGGGCTAAATGAGCAGTTCTTC
>TRBJ1-2|few|TRBV27|-
CASSPSPGQRYGYTF
TGTGCCAGCAGTCCCAGCCCAGGGCAGAGGTATGGCTACACCTTC
>TRBJ1-6|-|TRBV7-9|-
CASSLYENSPLHF
TGTGCCAGCAGCTTATACGAGAATTCACCCCTCCACTTT
>TRBJ1-1|-|TRBV28|-
CASTRGADYRSNTEAFF
TGTGCCAGCACTCGCGGGGCGGATTACCGATCGAACACTGAAGCTTTCTTT
>TRBJ1-2|-|TRBV5-1|TRBD1
CASSLFQGANYGYTF
TGCGCCAGCAGCTTGTTTCAGGGGGCTAACTATGGCTACACCTTC
>TRBJ2-7|-|TRBV18|-
CASSPERYEQYF
TGTGCCAGCTCACCAGAACGGTACGAGCAGTACTTC
>TRBJ2-6|-|TRBV27|-
CASSFIDSNSGANVLTF
TGTGCCAGCAGTTTTATAGACAGCAACTCTGGGGCCAACGTCCTGACTTTC
>TRBJ1-3|-|TRBV7-2|-
CASREGLSGNTIYF
TGTGCCAGCAGGGAGGGCCTTTCTGGAAACACCATATATTTT
>TRBJ2-1|-|TRBV29-1|-
CSVGARRRGNEQFF
TGCAGCGTTGGGGCCCGGCGACGAGGGAATGAGCAGTTCTTC
>TRBJ2-5|-|TRBV4-1|TRBD2
CASSQGGNGPQYF
TGCGCCAGCAGCCAGGGGGGGAACGGGCCCCAGTACTTC
>TRBJ2-1|few|TRBV5-1|-
CASSLTDSKYNEQFF
TGCGCCAGCAGCTTGACCGACTCGAAATACAATGAGCAGTTCTTC
>TRBJ1-2|-|TRBV6-6|-
CASSLRGGDYGYTF
TGTGCCAGCAGTTTACGTGGGGGCGACTATGGCTACACCTTC
>TRBJ2-2|-|TRBV10-3|TRBD1
CAISRTGTGELFF
TGTGCCATCAGCCGGACAGGGACCGGGGAGCTGTTTTTT
>TRBJ2-3|-|TRBV7-3|TRBD1
CASSRQGTTDTQYF
TGTGCCAGCAGCAGACAGGGTACCACAGATACGCAGTATTTT
>TRBJ1-2|-|TRBV29-1|TRBD1
CSGQGSYGYTF
TGCAGCGGACAGGGGAGCTATGGCTACACCTTC
>TRBJ1-6|-|TRBV18|TRBD1
CASSPRAQGQGNNSPLHF
TGTGCCAGCTCACCAAGGGCGCAAGGACAGGGCAATAATTCACCCCTCCACTTT
>TRBJ1-2|-|TRBV9|-
CASSVGVANYGYTF
TGTGCCAGCAGCGTAGGAGTAGCTAACTATGGCTACACCTTC
>TRBJ1-1|-|TRBV28|-
CASSSISYTEAFF
TGTGCCAGCAGTAGTATTAGTTACACTGAAGCTTTCTTT
>TRBJ1-2|-|TRBV13|-
CASSLAGGEGYTF
TGTGCCAGCAGTCTCGCGGGAGGGGAGGGCTACACCTTC
>TRBJ1-3|-|TRBV29-1|TRBD1
CSASGGSGNTIYF
TGCAGCGCCTCAGGGGGCTCTGGAAACACCATATATTTT
>TRBJ2-1|-|TRBV5-1|TRBD1
CASSPDRVSYNEQFF
TGCGCCAGCAGCCCGGACAGGGTGTCCTACAATGAGCAGTTCTTC
>TRBJ1-2|few|TRBV5-1|TRBD1
CASSFDRGAYGYTF
TGCGCCAGCAGCTTCGACAGGGGAGCCTATGGCTACACCTTC
>TRBJ2-5|-|TRBV2|TRBD1
CASSPDRERVETQYF
TGTGCCAGCAGCCCGGACAGGGAGAGGGTAGAGACCCAGTACTTC
>TRBJ2-7|few|TRBV28|-
CASSFLGAYEQYF
TGTGCCAGCAGCTTTCTAGGGGCCTACGAGCAGTACTTC
>TRBJ2-5|-|TRBV5-1|-
CASSFAGTQEETQYF
TGCGCCAGCAGCTTCGCCGGGACACAAGAAGAGACCCAGTACTTC
>TRBJ2-3|-|TRBV4-3|-
CASSPGVSGYTDTQYF
TGCGCCAGCAGCCCCGGGGTGAGTGGGTACACAGATACGCAGTATTTT
>TRBJ1-4|-|TRBV28|TRBD1
CASSFYMTGQDEKLFF
TGTGCCAGCAGTTTCTACATGACAGGGCAGGATGAAAAACTGTTTTTT
>TRBJ2-7|-|TRBV18|TRBD2
CASSPGLASQFGYEQYF
TGTGCCAGCTCACCAGGACTAGCCTCGCAGTTCGGGTATGAGCAGTACTTC
>TRBJ1-1|-|TRBV5-1|TRBD1
CASSWRGQGGTEAFF
TGCGCCAGCAGCTGGCGTGGACAGGGAGGAACTGAAGCTTTCTTT
>TRBJ1-2|-|TRBV4-3|-
CASSRADSNYGYTF
TGCGCCAGCAGCCGAGCGGACTCTAACTATGGCTACACCTTC
>TRBJ1-5|-|TRBV2|-
CASFGAPGEGGNQPQHF
TGTGCCAGCTTTGGGGCCCCAGGGGAAGGGGGCAATCAGCCCCAGCATTTT
>TRBJ1-4|-|TRBV7-6|-
CASSLSMTVNNEKLFF
TGTGCCAGCAGCTTATCAATGACAGTCAATAATGAAAAACTGTTTTTT
>TRBJ1-2|-|TRBV27|TRBD1
CASRISGGGYTF
TGTGCCAGCAGAATCTCAGGGGGTGGCTACACCTTC
>TRBJ2-5|-|TRBV7-7|-
CASSSVGIGYQETQYF
TGTGCTAGCAGCTCGGTCGGAATCGGGTACCAAGAGACCCAGTACTTC
>TRBJ2-3|-|TRBV5-4|TRBD2
CASSPRTSGRTDTQYF
TGTGCCAGCAGCCCGAGGACTAGCGGACGCACAGATACGCAGTATTTT
>TRBJ1-5|-|TRBV2|TRBD1
CASRPGTGGNQPQHF
TGTGCCAGCAGGCCCGGGACAGGGGGCAATCAGCCCCAGCATTTT
>TRBJ2-3|-|TRBV12-5|TRBD2
CASGLDLAGVGDTQYF
TGTGCTAGTGGTTTGGACTTAGCGGGAGTGGGCGATACGCAGTATTTT
>TRBJ1-2|-|TRBV13|TRBD1
CASSLLRTGNLFRGYTF
TGTGCCAGCAGCTTATTACGGACAGGGAATTTGTTTCGGGGCTACACCTTC
>TRBJ2-3|-|TRBV7-3|-
CASSPKVARSTDTQYF
TGTGCCAGCAGCCCAAAGGTCGCCAGGTCCACAGATACGCAGTATTTT
>TRBJ1-1|-|TRBV5-1|TRBD1
CASSSRHDRGRDTEAFF
TGCGCCAGCAGCTCGAGACACGACAGGGGGCGAGACACTGAAGCTTTCTTT
>TRBJ2-5|-|TRBV19|TRBD2
CASSKSGEYQETQYF
TGTGCCAGTAGTAAAAGCGGGGAGTACCAAGAGACCCAGTACTTC
>TRBJ2-7|-|TRBV13|TRBD2
CASRMGWGLAGAEQYF
TGTGCCAGCAGGATGGGGTGGGGACTAGCGGGGGCGGAGCAGTACTTC
>TRBJ2-1|once|TRBV6-1|-
CASTQSGTFGDEQFF
TGTGCCAGCACCCAATCCGGGACTTTCGGCGATGAGCAGTTCTTC
>TRBJ1-2|-|TRBV6-6|-
CASSLQESYGYTF
TGTGCCAGCAGTCTACAGGAGAGCTATGGCTACACCTTC